This T cell receptor beta chain was sequenced for a study of chemoradiotherapy in HPV16-positive cancers. Background on the study: A couple of HPV16-positive patients' cells yielded candidate HPV-specific clones and common motifs.

The germline V and J ends were trimmed by 7 bases and 6 bases, with 9 bases remaining between them. The V gene's germline CDR1 is SQVTM and CDR2 ANQGSEA. The length of the CDR3 is 10 residues. Turning to this clone: Its antigen is currently unknown.

Repertoires were generated with immunoSEQ multiplex PCR, while TCRdb's copy carries only in-frame clones and drops some. This table has 12,000 or so clones, more than 75% appearing once. Study-wide results and caveats: HPV-specific T cells were functionally defined from only two HPV16-positive patients. During treatment, candidate HPV-specific clones and E7-related motifs expanded in tumor. HPV-responsive T-cell expansion during chemoradiotherapy was linked to improved recurrence-free survival in HPV16-positive patients.

This chain links TRBV29-1 with TRBJ1-1; D gene uncertain. The clonotype was recovered from a human donor with HPV-associated anogenital cancer. The sample consisted of blood, taken from a patient who underwent chemoradiotherapy. The CDR3 bases are TGCAGCGCACGGCAGGCTGAAGCTTTCTTT. This codes for CSARQAEAFF. The variable domain in full, with the rest retrieved from reference TRBV29-1 and TRBJ1-1, is SAVISQKPSRDICQRGTSLTIQCQVDSQVTMMFWYRQQPGQSLTLIATANQGSEATYESGFVIDKFPISRPNLTFSTLTVSNMSPEDSSIYLCSARQAEAFFGQGTRLTVV.